The T cell receptor (beta chain) described here comes from a study of T cell responses to AZD1222 COVID-19 vaccine. Germline V gives CDR1 LNHDA, CDR2 SQIVND (reference sequence). With V trimmed by 1 base and J by 9 bases, 18 bases remained unmatched. This CDR3 has 17 amino acids. TCRdb's table, derived via immunoSEQ multiplex PCR, lists solely in-frame clones and lacks some. The sample yields more than 100,000 clones, around 89% seen once. About this clone: Its antigen is unidentified.

General study findings and limits: At 160-218 and 743-854, vaccine-associated CD4 TCRs were dominant, and they spanned spike.

The V call is TRBV19, the J call TRBJ2-7; 7 nucleotides agree with TRBD1. This receptor was taken from an adult in good health. This specimen consisted of peripheral blood, obtained on day 0 of AZD1222 vaccination. CDR3 region: CASSIGWANRGTVGQYF. The CDR3 coding sequence is TGTGCCAGTAGTATAGGTTGGGCCAACAGGGGCACGGTCGGGCAGTACTTC.